The 21 T cell receptor beta chains in this list originate from one sample, sequenced in a study of OX40 agonist ivuxolimab in advanced cancers. Assay: immunoSEQ multiplex PCR; the TCRdb copy retains only in-frame clones and omits some. The sample consists of some 150,000 clones, around nine tenths of them appearing once. Source: CD4+ or CD8+ T cells sorted from blood, taken in a trial of the OX40 agonist ivuxolimab. Source of these receptors: an adult with an advanced solid tumor such as melanoma, head and neck, liver or kidney cancer.

The J gene is TRBJ1-1, the V gene TRBV27, with D unclear. The CDR3 consists of 13 residues. Per germline, CDR1 MNHEY and CDR2 SMNVEV (reference sequence). V shed 10 bases and J shed 2 bases, with 14 bases lying between them. The CDR3 region is CATATRVNTEAFF. In nucleotides, the CDR3 is TGTGCCACTGCCACGCGGGTAAACACTGAAGCTTTCTTT.

In its sample, this clone was seen many times. This chain links TRBV2 with TRBJ2-7; D not certain. The length of the CDR3 is 12 residues. Germline lookup yields CDR1 SNHLY and CDR2 FYNNEI. V lost 11 bases and J 0 bases, leaving 11 bases between the germline ends. CDR3 region: CAGRAGSYEQYF. The CDR3 DNA sequence: TGTGCCGGTCGGGCCGGCTCCTACGAGCAGTACTTC.

The rearrangement uses TRBV5-8 and TRBJ2-3; TRBD2 matches at 14 bases. The germline gives CDR1 SGHTS, CDR2 YDEGEE. CDR3 length equals 15 residues. J was trimmed by 6 bases and V by 4 bases; bases with no gene match: 4. CDR3 nucleotide sequence: TGTGCCAGCAGCGGGACTAGCGGGAGTGTCGATACGCAGTATTTT. Amino acids: CASSGTSGSVDTQYF.

The rearrangement uses TRBV7-9 and TRBJ1-2; TRBD1 is a possible D gene (5 bases). The germline V gene encodes CDR1 SEHNR and CDR2 FQNEAQ (reference sequence). CDR3 size: 13 residues. Trimming took off 2 bases at V and 3 bases at J, with 7 bases between the two ends. The CDR3 sequence is CASSLPGHYGYTF. The CDR3 coding sequence is TGTGCCAGCAGCTTACCAGGGCACTATGGCTACACCTTC.

This chain joins TRBV7-3 and TRBJ2-5, with D tentatively TRBD1 (5 bases). This CDR3 comprises 12 residues. Germline CDR1 reads SGHTA; CDR2 reads FQGTGA. The V end lost 6 bases, the J end lost 7 bases, and 12 bases lay between the germline ends. CDR3: CASSNRPGTQYF. The CDR3 nucleotides read TGTGCCAGCAGTAACAGGCCGGGGACCCAGTACTTC.

The chain joins TRBV19 to TRBJ2-5; 9 bases line up with TRBD1. The CDR3 extends over 15 amino acids. With V trimmed by 2 bases and J by 2 bases, 3 bases remained unmatched. Per the germline V gene, CDR1 is LNHDA and CDR2 is SQIVND (reference sequence). CDR3 region: CASSIPDRGQETQYF. The CDR3 region has the DNA TGTGCCAGTAGTATACCCGACAGGGGGCAAGAGACCCAGTACTTC.

The chain links TRBV23-1 to TRBJ2-7; 8 bases are a match to TRBD2. TRBV23-1 is classed as an ORF, of uncertain function. V trimming: 3 bases; J trimming: 0 bases; junction bases outside the gene matches: 10. The CDR3 loop spans 17 amino acids. CDR3 sequence reads: CASSQTTTSGCSYEQYF. Here the CDR3 DNA reads TGCGCCAGCAGTCAGACCACAACTAGCGGTTGCTCCTACGAGCAGTACTTC.

CDR3 sequence reads: CASSSSASEQFF. The CDR3 DNA follows: TGTGCCAGCTCATCCTCGGCGTCTGAGCAGTTCTTC. V gene TRBV18 combines with J gene TRBJ2-1; no clear D. This CDR3 is 12 amino acids long. Trimming removed 5 bases at V and 9 bases at J, with 11 bases between. The germline CDR1 and CDR2 sequences are KGHSH and LQKENI.

V is TRBV5-1 and J is TRBJ2-1; maybe TRBD2 (5 bases). Germline CDR1 is SGHRS and CDR2 is YFSETQ. Between the trimmed V and J ends, which lost 0 bases and 7 bases, there was a span of 14 bases. This CDR3 is 15 amino acids long. The CDR3 protein is CASSLAGFGENEQFF. The CDR3, as DNA: TGCGCCAGCAGCTTGGCAGGATTCGGGGAAAATGAGCAGTTCTTC.

This chain connects TRBV29-1 to TRBJ2-7; 8 bases map to TRBD2. The CDR3 contains 13 residues. J gave up 2 bases and V 3 bases, and 3 bases lay outside the gene matches. CDR1 is SQVTM, CDR2 ANQGSEA, per germline. The CDR3 sequence: CSVEGSGTYEQYF. The CDR3 DNA is TGCAGCGTTGAGGGTAGCGGGACCTACGAGCAGTACTTC.

V gene TRBV10-3 combines with J gene TRBJ1-1; 8 nucleotides match TRBD1. CDR1 and CDR2 (germline): ENHRY, SYGVKD. The CDR3 has 15 residues. V lost 2 bases, J lost 3 bases, and 5 bases stayed unmatched. As DNA, the CDR3 is TGTGCCATCAGTGAGAACAGGGGGGATTACACTGAAGCTTTCTTT. This encodes CAISENRGDYTEAFF.

V and J are TRBV5-4 and TRBJ1-1; no definite D call. V lost 3 bases, J lost 1 base, and 7 bases lay in between. CDR1 and CDR2 from the germline V gene are SGHNT and YYREEE (reference sequence). There are 13 residues in the CDR3. CDR3: CASSSDQNTEAFF. The CDR3, as DNA: TGTGCCAGCAGCTCGGACCAGAACACTGAAGCTTTCTTT.

The chain joins TRBV5-6 to TRBJ1-5, with TRBD1 identical over 8 bases. Per the germline V gene, CDR1 is SGHDT and CDR2 is YYEEEE. J gave up 7 bases and V 6 bases, and 9 bases lay outside the gene matches. The CDR3 loop spans 14 amino acids. CDR3 nucleotides: TGTGCCAGCACCATCGGACAGGGCGGGCAGCCCCAGCATTTT. Its protein is CASTIGQGGQPQHF.

The rearrangement uses TRBV5-1 and TRBJ2-1, with 13 bases fitting TRBD2. CDR1 is SGHRS, CDR2 YFSETQ, per germline. Trimming at V came to 4 bases and at J to 0 bases, leaving 4 bases not matched to a gene. This CDR3 contains 17 residues. The CDR3 sequence is CASSPRTSGSSYNEQFF. The DNA for the CDR3 is TGCGCCAGCAGCCCACGGACTAGCGGGAGCTCCTACAATGAGCAGTTCTTC.

The chain employs TRBV19 and TRBJ1-5, with D hard to call. This CDR3 comprises 15 residues. Trimming removed 9 bases from V and 5 bases from J, with 20 bases in between. In germline, CDR1 is LNHDA, CDR2 SQIVND (reference sequence). CDR3 in DNA: TGTGCCAGCAGTCGTGGAGGGATTATTGATCAGCCCCAGCATTTT. Its protein is CASSRGGIIDQPQHF.

The genes are TRBV5-1 and TRBJ1-1, with TRBD1 matching 7 bases. Trimming removed 4 bases from V and 1 base from J; junction bases left unmatched: 4. Germline assignment: CDR1 SGHRS and CDR2 YFSETQ. The CDR3 loop spans 14 amino acids. The CDR3 DNA reads as TGCGCCAGCAGCCAGGGACAGACGAACACTGAAGCTTTCTTT. It specifies CASSQGQTNTEAFF. Variable domain in full (rest from reference TRBV5-1 and TRBJ1-1): KAGVTQTPRYLIKTRGQQVTLSCSPISGHRSVSWYQQTPGQGLQFLFEYFSETQRNKGNFPGRFSGRQFSNSRSEMNVSTLELGDSALYLCASSQGQTNTEAFFGQGTRLTVV.

This clone was counted once. The genes are TRBV6-5 and TRBJ2-1; D perhaps matches TRBD1 (5 bases). Trimming took 4 bases from V and 6 from J, leaving 16 bases between them. Looked up from germline, CDR1 is MNHEY and CDR2 is SVGAGI. This CDR3 spans 15 amino acids. The CDR3 loop is CASSWQWGTPNEQFF. In DNA form, the CDR3 reads TGTGCCAGCAGTTGGCAATGGGGCACCCCCAATGAGCAGTTCTTC.

V gene TRBV6-5 combines with J gene TRBJ2-2, with D unclear. The CDR3 extends over 14 amino acids. V gave up 7 bases and J gave up 7 bases, with 16 bases separating them. The V gene's germline CDR1 is MNHEY and CDR2 SVGAGI. CDR3 nucleotides: TGTGCCAGCAACAATCGGGCAGCCAACGGGGAGCTGTTTTTT. It specifies CASNNRAANGELFF.

The chain is built from TRBV6-5 and TRBJ2-7; TRBD2 matches 9 bases. The CDR3 consists of 13 residues. After removal of 6 bases from V and 3 bases from J, the junction contained 3 bases not matched to a gene. Germline loops: CDR1 MNHEY, CDR2 SVGAGI. The CDR3: CASSLREGYEQYF. The CDR3 DNA reads as TGTGCCAGCAGCCTGCGGGAGGGCTACGAGCAGTACTTC.

This clone occurred a few times. The identical CDR3 is also encoded by other nucleotide sequences in the sample. This rearrangement joins TRBV18 to TRBJ2-3, with no clear D. From germline, CDR1 is KGHSH and CDR2 LQKENI. V shed 0 bases and J shed 0 bases, with 1 base lying between them. This CDR3 contains 13 residues. CDR3 sequence reads: CASSPPSTDTQYF. The CDR3 bases are TGTGCCAGCTCACCACCGAGCACAGATACGCAGTATTTT.

The V gene is TRBV7-6, the J gene TRBJ2-1, with 10 bases matching TRBD2. V gave up 1 base and J gave up 7 bases; unmatched junction bases: 7. The CDR3 loop spans 16 amino acids. CDR1 and CDR2 (germline): SGHVS, FNYEAQ. CDR3 in DNA: TGTGCCAGCAGCTTAGAATCGCCTAGCGGGAGAAATGAGCAGTTCTTC. Protein product: CASSLESPSGRNEQFF.